These 19 T cell receptor beta chains were sequenced from one sample in a study of graft-versus-host responses after intestinal transplantation. The protocol was immunoSEQ multiplex PCR, while the TCRdb copy is restricted to in-frame clones and leaves out a portion. The sample records about 40,000 clones, under 95% being singletons. Sequences were derived from PBMCs, sampled around 320 days after intestinal transplant. The origin of the receptors is a human patient who received an intestinal transplant, so some T cells may come from the graft donor.

Here the CDR3 DNA reads TGTGCCAGCAGCTTAACTGGGGTTGGGGAGACCCAGTACTTC. Amino acid sequence: CASSLTGVGETQYF. This sequence joins TRBV7-3 and TRBJ2-5, with D uncertain. V lost 0 bases to trimming and J lost 5 bases, with 10 bases between them. The length of the CDR3 is 14 residues. The V gene's germline CDR1 is SGHTA and CDR2 FQGTGA.

The CDR3 loop reads CASSYTGDYGYTF. The CDR3 nucleotides are TGTGCCAGCAGTTACACGGGGGACTATGGCTACACCTTC. V and J are TRBV6-5 and TRBJ1-2; D possibly corresponds to TRBD1 (5 bases). Germline CDR1 and CDR2: MNHEY and SVGAGI. The CDR3 extends over 13 amino acids. V was trimmed by 2 bases and J by 3 bases, leaving 7 bases between them.

The CDR3 is CASSSFYGPKGYTF. CDR3 in DNA: TGCGCCAGCAGTTCATTCTACGGGCCAAAAGGCTACACCTTC. The chain couples TRBV23-1 to TRBJ1-2; D ambiguous. TRBV23-1 is given ORF status, its function remaining uncertain. This CDR3 region has 14 residues. V lost 5 bases and J lost 8, with 18 bases in between.

The gene calls are TRBV5-6 and TRBJ1-6, with no clear D. Trimming stripped 0 bases from V and 1 base from J, with 5 bases between. CDR3 length: 15 residues. The germline gives CDR1 SGHDT, CDR2 YYEEEE. CDR3 protein: CASSLGLSYNSPLHF. DNA for the CDR3: TGTGCCAGCAGCTTGGGTCTATCCTATAATTCACCCCTCCACTTT. Full variable domain (rest looked up from reference TRBV5-6 and TRBJ1-6): DAGVTQSPTHLIKTRGQQVTLRCSPKSGHDTVSWYQQALGQGPQFIFQYYEEEERQRGNFPDRFSGHQFPNYSSELNVNALLLGDSALYLCASSLGLSYNSPLHFGNGTRLTVT.

The V call is TRBV6-5, the J call TRBJ1-6; no reliable D call. The CDR3 has 13 amino acids. Germline loops: CDR1 MNHEY, CDR2 SVGAGI. The V end was cut by 6 bases, the J end by 0 bases, with 3 bases between. CDR3 sequence: CASRSSYNSPLHF. Here the CDR3 DNA reads TGTGCCAGCAGGAGCTCCTATAATTCACCCCTCCACTTT.

The chain uses TRBV5-1 and TRBJ2-1, with 12 positions matching TRBD2. V was pared by 3 bases and J by 8 bases, with 9 bases of the junction left unmatched. The CDR3 has 16 residues. Germline V CDR1 and CDR2: SGHRS, YFSETQ. In DNA form, the CDR3 reads TGCGCCAGCAGCTGGTCTCTAGCGGGAGGGAGGCATGAGCAGTTCTTC. Translating it yields CASSWSLAGGRHEQFF.

This sequence joins TRBV6-5 and TRBJ2-4; TRBD1 is a possible D gene (6 bases). Between the trimmed V and J ends, which lost 6 bases and 3 bases, there was a span of 15 bases. The CDR3 runs 15 residues. Germline CDR1 and CDR2: MNHEY and SVGAGI. The chain's CDR3 is CASRDHRAGKNIQYF. The CDR3, as DNA: TGTGCCAGCAGGGATCACAGGGCGGGCAAAAACATTCAGTACTTC.

The rearrangement joins TRBV12-5 to TRBJ1-5, with D perhaps TRBD1 (5 bases). This CDR3 is 20 amino acids long. The V gene's germline CDR1 is LGHNT and CDR2 FRNRAP. V was clipped by 2 bases and J by 1 base, with 24 bases between them. The CDR3 is CASGLLPPGTLSRSNQPQHF. In DNA form, the CDR3 reads TGTGCTAGTGGTTTGCTCCCCCCCGGGACTCTGTCCCGGAGCAATCAGCCCCAGCATTTT. The full variable domain, completed using reference TRBV12-5 and TRBJ1-5, is DARVTQTPRHKVTEMGQEVTMRCQPILGHNTVFWYRQTMMQGLELLAYFRNRAPLDDSGMPKDRFSAEMPDATLATLKIQPSEPRDSAVYFCASGLLPPGTLSRSNQPQHFGDGTRLSIL.

The chain employs TRBV18 and TRBJ1-5; 7 bases are a match to TRBD1. Germline V gene data show CDR1 as KGHSH and CDR2 as LQKENI. J lost 4 bases, V lost 6 bases, and 12 bases had no gene match. The CDR3 runs to 16 residues. The CDR3 nucleotides are TGTGCCAGCTCCTTTACCGGGACAGACCCAAATCAGCCCCAGCATTTT. This sequence encodes CASSFTGTDPNQPQHF.

The chain carries TRBV4-1 and TRBJ1-1, with D unresolved. Per the germline V gene, CDR1 is MGHRA and CDR2 is YSYEKL. The CDR3 is 15 residues long. V lost 0 bases and J lost 3, with 11 bases in between. The CDR3: CASSQERFGDTEAFF. CDR3 DNA sequence: TGCGCCAGCAGCCAAGAGCGGTTTGGAGACACTGAAGCTTTCTTT.

This clone appeared a single time. This chain uses TRBV7-2 with TRBJ2-5, with TRBD2 matching 7 bases. The germline CDR1 and CDR2 sequences are SGHTA and FQGNSA. The CDR3 is 17 residues long. The V and J ends lost 1 base and 2 bases, in that order; junction bases with no gene match: 10. The CDR3 region is CASSLERLAVLQETQYF. In DNA, the CDR3 is TGTGCCAGCAGCTTAGAACGGCTAGCGGTGTTACAAGAGACCCAGTACTTC.

In its sample, this clone was seen once. The chain has TRBV30 and TRBJ1-2; 7 nucleotides line up with TRBD1. This CDR3 spans 12 amino acids. The junction had 1 base not matched to a gene; V was cut back by 2 bases and J by 4 bases. Germline V gives CDR1 GTSNPN, CDR2 SVGIG (reference sequence). In DNA, the CDR3 is TGTGCCTGGAGTAGGGACAGCTATGGCTACACCTTC. It translates to CAWSRDSYGYTF.

The chain has TRBV6-4 and TRBJ1-2; D might be TRBD1 (5 bases). Germline CDR1 reads MRHNA; CDR2 reads SNTAGT. CDR3 size: 15 residues. V was clipped by 7 bases and J by 0 bases, with 15 bases between them. The CDR3 coding sequence is TGTGCCAGCACACCATCAGGGTCCTCTAACTATGGCTACACCTTC. It codes for CASTPSGSSNYGYTF.

The CDR3, as DNA: TGCAGCGGCGACAGGGGAGAGACCCAGTACTTC. It encodes CSGDRGETQYF. The chain is built from TRBV29-1 and TRBJ2-5; 8 bases are a match to TRBD1. The V gene end was trimmed by 7 bases and the J gene end by 4 bases; junction bases not matched to a gene: 2. The germline V gene has CDR1 SQVTM and CDR2 ANQGSEA. The CDR3 has 11 residues.

This sequence joins TRBV6-1 and TRBJ1-1; 8 nucleotides align to TRBD1. V gave up 6 bases and J gave up 4 bases; unmatched junction bases: 4. This CDR3 is built from 13 residues. From germline, CDR1 is MNHNS and CDR2 SASEGT. CDR3 sequence (DNA): TGTGCCAGCAGACTAACAGGGGGCACTGAAGCTTTCTTT. Its translation is CASRLTGGTEAFF.

The CDR3 coding sequence is TGTGCCAGCAGCTACGACAGCCTGAACACTGAAGCTTTCTTT. Amino acids: CASSYDSLNTEAFF. This rearrangement joins TRBV7-2 to TRBJ1-1, with TRBD1 as a possible D gene (5 bases). V shed 4 bases and J shed 0 bases, with 9 bases lying between them. This CDR3 is built from 14 residues. Germline CDR1 SGHTA, CDR2 FQGNSA.

This clone came up a few times. The rearrangement joins TRBV6-1 to TRBJ2-7; unclear D gene. Trimming stripped 7 bases from V and 1 base from J, with 17 bases between. This CDR3 comprises 15 residues. The germline CDR1 and CDR2 sequences are MNHNS and SASEGT. CDR3 loop: CASTIDRVGSYEQYF. The CDR3 nucleotides are TGTGCCAGCACCATAGATAGAGTGGGGTCCTACGAGCAGTACTTC.

The V and J genes are TRBV7-2 and TRBJ1-6; TRBD1 agrees at 7 bases. Trimming cost V 2 bases and J 4 bases; bases outside gene matches: 11. The CDR3 is made up of 18 amino acids. The germline V gene has CDR1 SGHTA and CDR2 FQGNSA. The CDR3 bases are TGTGCCAGCAGCTTATGCGGGACAGATTTTCAATATAATTCACCCCTCCACTTT. It yields the protein CASSLCGTDFQYNSPLHF. The full variable domain, in which reference TRBV7-2 and TRBJ1-6 provide the parts outside the CDR3, is GAGVSQSPSNKVTEKGKDVELRCDPISGHTALYWYRQSLGQGLEFLIYFQGNSAPDKSGLPSDRFSAERTGGSVSTLTIQRTQQEDSAVYLCASSLCGTDFQYNSPLHFGNGTRLTVT.

This chain connects TRBV5-6 to TRBJ1-4; 7 nucleotides line up with TRBD1. The ends lost 2 bases at V and 6 bases at J; junction bases unmatched: 4. The length of the CDR3 is 14 residues. Germline CDR1 SGHDT, CDR2 YYEEEE. CDR3 sequence: CASSFRDSYEKLFF. DNA of the CDR3: TGTGCCAGCAGCTTTCGGGACAGTTATGAAAAACTGTTTTTT.